These 13 T cell receptor beta chains were sequenced from one sample in a study of human T cells and chemical hapten exposure. As for time point: patch test 1, 2 weeks after DPC sensitization. Treatment defined: therapeutic diphenylcyclopropenone sensitization with weekly scalp DPC. MiXCR, applied by TCRdb to the RACE reads, yields one record per CDR3 protein. Counted here are 75,000 to 90,000 distinct CDR3 sequences, 10% to 13% occurring once; the ten biggest clones make up about 1.4%. Here the sequenced sample was whole blood, taken in connection with sensitization to the hapten diphenylcyclopropenone (DPC). These receptors all come from a woman aged 45-60 years with alopecia areata. Some clones in this sample may be carry-over from other donors' samples.

The CDR3 loop reads CASSLNTGNQPQHF. Here the CDR3 DNA reads TGTGCCAGCAGCTTAAATACGGGGAATCAGCCCCAGCATTTT. This chain links TRBV7-6 with TRBJ1-5; D unclear. The CDR3 has 14 amino acids. Trimming shortened V by 2 bases and J by 4 bases, and 9 bases separated the two germline ends. The germline gives CDR1 SGHVS, CDR2 FNYEAQ.

The chain couples TRBV18 to TRBJ1-1, with D unclear. Trimming left V 5 bases short and J 0 bases short, with 7 bases between. CDR1 KGHSH and CDR2 LQKENI come from the germline V gene. CDR3 length: 13 amino acids. CDR3 bases: TGTGCCAGCTCATCCGAGCTGAACACTGAAGCTTTCTTT. It codes for CASSSELNTEAFF.

The rearrangement uses TRBV20-1 and TRBJ2-7; 10 nucleotides match TRBD1. CDR1 is DFQATT, CDR2 SNEGSKA, per germline (reference sequence). The CDR3 covers 14 residues. V lost 6 bases and J lost 4; bases outside the gene matches: 9. DNA for the CDR3: TGCAGTGCGACGGGACAGGGGAGTGAGTACGAGCAGTACTTC. Its translation is CSATGQGSEYEQYF.

A few counts support this clonotype. This chain joins TRBV9 and TRBJ2-7; 9 nucleotides agree with TRBD1. This CDR3 is built from 13 residues. The J segment lost 3 bases and the V segment lost 3 bases, leaving 1 base of the junction unmatched. The germline V gene has CDR1 SGDLS and CDR2 YYNGEE. The CDR3 bases are TGTGCCAGCAGCGCGGACAGGGGCTACGAGCAGTACTTC. As protein: CASSADRGYEQYF. The variable domain in full, with the rest retrieved from reference TRBV9 and TRBJ2-7, is DSGVTQTPKHLITATGQRVTLRCSPRSGDLSVYWYQQSLDQGLQFLIQYYNGEERAKGNILERFSAQQFPDLHSELNLSSLELGDSALYFCASSADRGYEQYFGPGTRLTVT.

This clonotype was seen a handful of times. The CDR3 DNA reads as TGTGCCAGCAGCCACCCGACGGGAGAGCAGTACTTC. It translates to CASSHPTGEQYF. This chain uses TRBV27 with TRBJ2-7; perhaps TRBD2 as D (5 bases). Per the germline V gene, CDR1 is MNHEY and CDR2 is SMNVEV (reference sequence). This CDR3 has 12 residues. The V gene lost 6 bases and the J gene lost 7 bases, with 13 bases spanning the gap.

This clonotype was seen a few times. The chain links TRBV12-3 or TRBV12-4 to TRBJ2-1, with TRBD2 matching over 11 bases. The CDR3 runs 17 residues. V shed 4 bases, J shed 4 bases, and the junction held 9 bases outside the gene matches. This CDR3 is CASSSSSGTSGYNEQFF. CDR3 DNA sequence: TGTGCCAGCAGTTCCTCCTCCGGGACTAGCGGTTACAATGAGCAGTTCTTC.

This clonotype has a handful of counts. This rearrangement joins TRBV6-5 to TRBJ1-5; TRBD1 agrees at 7 bases. The V segment lost 5 bases and the J segment 3 bases; nucleotides outside the gene matches: 4. Germline V gene sequence: CDR1 MNHEY, CDR2 SVGAGI. The CDR3 extends over 14 amino acids. The CDR3 loop is CASSDREDNQPQHF. CDR3 nucleotide sequence: TGTGCCAGCAGTGACAGGGAAGACAATCAGCCCCAGCATTTT.

The genes are TRBV29-1 and TRBJ2-2; no clear D. CDR1 SQVTM and CDR2 ANQGSEA come from the germline V gene. The V and J ends lost 3 bases and 2 bases respectively, with 7 bases between them. This CDR3 comprises 13 residues. In DNA, the CDR3 is TGCAGCGTTGACAAAGGCAACACCGGGGAGCTGTTTTTT. Translated, it gives CSVDKGNTGELFF.

This clonotype was recorded a few times. The CDR3, as DNA: TGCGCCAGCAGCCAAGGGGGACAGGGGTTTCCCTACGAGCAGTACTTC. It yields the protein CASSQGGQGFPYEQYF. The rearrangement uses TRBV4-1 and TRBJ2-7, with TRBD1 matching 10 bases. The V and J ends lost 1 base and 2 bases, in that order; junction bases with no gene match: 5. CDR1 MGHRA and CDR2 YSYEKL come from the germline V gene. This CDR3 is 16 amino acids long.

The chain is built from TRBV7-6 and TRBJ2-3; a weak D match, TRBD1 (6 bases). V gave up 5 bases and J gave up 0 bases, with 24 bases separating them. Germline V gene sequence: CDR1 SGHVS, CDR2 FNYEAQ. This CDR3 comprises 19 residues. As DNA, the CDR3 is TGTGCCAGCAGCCCCACTCTCAGGGGTGGCTCAGTTAGCACAGATACGCAGTATTTT. Protein sequence: CASSPTLRGGSVSTDTQYF. Drawing the rest from reference TRBV7-6 and TRBJ2-3, the complete variable domain is GAGVSQSPRYKVTKRGQDVALRCDPISGHVSLYWYRQALGQGPEFLTYFNYEAQQDKSGLPNDRFSAERPEGSISTLTIQRTEQRDSAMYRCASSPTLRGGSVSTDTQYFGPGTRLTVL.

This rearrangement joins TRBV10-2 to TRBJ1-2; D remains ambiguous. Germline V gene lookup returns CDR1 WSHSY and CDR2 SAAADI. V lost 7 bases to trimming and J lost 4 bases, with 16 bases between them. The CDR3 is 14 residues long. CDR3 nucleotides: TGCGCCAGCACGGGGAGTGACCTAATCTATGGCTACACCTTC. Protein sequence: CASTGSDLIYGYTF.

The gene calls are TRBV10-3 and TRBJ2-1; D is ambiguous. Germline V gene sequence: CDR1 ENHRY, CDR2 SYGVKD. This CDR3 contains 15 residues. Trimming left V 5 bases short and J 3 bases short, with 14 bases between. CDR3 loop: CAISPPGSYYNEQFF. CDR3 in DNA: TGTGCCATCAGTCCCCCCGGAAGCTACTACAATGAGCAGTTCTTC.

The V and J genes are TRBV14 and TRBJ2-7; the D gene could be TRBD1 or TRBD2 (5 bases each). CDR3 size: 13 residues. V was clipped by 4 bases and J by 9 bases, with 16 bases between them. Germline assignment: CDR1 SGHDN and CDR2 FVKESK. The CDR3 DNA reads as TGTGCCAGCAGCCCGCCCGGGACCATACGGCAGTACTTC. As protein: CASSPPGTIRQYF.